The 21 T cell receptor beta chains reported below all come from one sample, sequenced in a study of beta chain features in type 1 diabetes. Reverse transcribing all isolated RNA meant expressed TCRB transcripts were sequenced. Produced via immunoSEQ multiplex PCR; TCRdb's table is partial and in-frame only. This sample has around 290,000 clones, with approximately 8% found just once. The sample was central memory CD4+ T cells from blood. The receptors were sampled from a young woman in good health.

The chain carries TRBV5-1 and TRBJ2-4, with 9 bases lining up with TRBD1. Germline loops: CDR1 SGHRS, CDR2 YFSETQ. Trimming cost V 4 bases and J 8 bases; bases outside gene matches: 10. CDR3 length equals 15 residues. This chain's CDR3 is CASSPGGQGTYIQYF. The CDR3 DNA follows: TGCGCCAGCAGCCCGGGGGGACAGGGCACGTACATTCAGTACTTC.

This clone was recorded at least ten times. Here the CDR3 DNA reads TGTGCCAGCAGCCATCTAGGCGGACAGCCCCAGCATTTT. Translated, it gives CASSHLGGQPQHF. The J gene is TRBJ1-5, the V gene TRBV14; D not resolved. Trimming removed 3 bases from V and 7 bases from J, with 10 bases in between. The length of the CDR3 is 13 residues. Germline CDR1 is SGHDN and CDR2 is FVKESK.

The chain joins TRBV5-6 to TRBJ1-5; possibly TRBD1 for D (6 bases). In germline, CDR1 is SGHDT, CDR2 YYEEEE. The CDR3 contains 15 residues. V was clipped by 1 base and J by 6 bases, with 14 bases between them. As DNA, the CDR3 is TGTGCCAGCAGCTTGTCTTTGGGGGCCACTCAGCCCCAGCATTTT. This sequence encodes CASSLSLGATQPQHF.

V and J are TRBV5-1 and TRBJ1-5; possibly TRBD1 for D (6 bases). The V and J ends lost 3 bases and 0 bases respectively, with 7 bases between them. This CDR3 has 14 residues. Germline V gene lookup returns CDR1 SGHRS and CDR2 YFSETQ. The CDR3 sequence: CASSWGHSNQPQHF. CDR3 sequence (DNA): TGCGCCAGCAGCTGGGGGCATAGCAATCAGCCCCAGCATTTT.

J is TRBJ1-1 and V is TRBV14; 7 bases match TRBD1. The germline CDR1 and CDR2 sequences are SGHDN and FVKESK. There are 14 residues in the CDR3. V lost 5 bases, J lost 3 bases, and 6 bases stayed unmatched. The CDR3 DNA follows: TGTGCCAGCAGCAAAACAGGGGTCCACACTGAAGCTTTCTTT. This gives the protein CASSKTGVHTEAFF.

This clone showed up just a few times. This chain uses TRBV7-9 with TRBJ2-7; D is perhaps TRBD2 (6 bases). With 3 bases removed from V and 7 bases from J, the gap between germline ends came to 16 bases. The germline V gene encodes CDR1 SEHNR and CDR2 FQNEAQ (reference sequence). The CDR3 spans 14 residues. The CDR3 sequence: CASSLGAGHWEQYV. The CDR3 DNA sequence: TGTGCCAGCAGCTTGGGCGCGGGGCATTGGGAGCAGTACGTC.

This clone appeared a few times. The chain uses TRBV11-2 and TRBJ2-3, with 8 bases aligning to TRBD2. Germline assignment: CDR1 SGHAT and CDR2 FQNNGV. V was pared by 8 bases and J by 2 bases, with 12 bases of the junction left unmatched. The CDR3 sequence is 16 residues long. CDR3 nucleotide sequence: TGTGCCAGCGGACTACGGGAGGGCCAGGTCACAGATACGCAGTATTTT. It is translated as CASGLREGQVTDTQYF.

This clone was counted between two and nine times. V gene TRBV7-2 combines with J gene TRBJ1-2, with no clear D. This CDR3 has 13 residues. V was shortened by 5 bases and J by 2 bases, with 9 bases between the two germline ends. From germline, CDR1 is SGHTA and CDR2 FQGNSA. Here the CDR3 reads CASSPSWNYGYTF. CDR3 nucleotides: TGTGCCAGCAGCCCTTCTTGGAACTATGGCTACACCTTC.

This sequence joins TRBV7-9 and TRBJ2-5; weak D call: TRBD2 (6 bases). Germline CDR1 and CDR2: SEHNR and FQNEAQ (reference sequence). Trimming cost V 5 bases and J 5 bases, with 30 bases left between them. The CDR3 consists of 19 residues. CDR3 protein: CASSKPGTPQRQTRETQYF. The CDR3 nucleotides are TGTGCCAGCAGCAAACCCGGGACTCCCCAGAGACAGACTAGGGAGACCCAGTACTTC. Full variable domain (missing parts from reference TRBV7-9 and TRBJ2-5): DTGVSQNPRHKITKRGQNVTFRCDPISEHNRLYWYRQTLGQGPEFLTYFQNEAQLEKSRLLSDRFSAERPKGSFSTLEIQRTEQGDSAMYLCASSKPGTPQRQTRETQYFGPGTRLLVL.

This rearrangement joins TRBV23-1 to TRBJ1-2, with D maybe TRBD1 (5 bases). Being an ORF, TRBV23-1 has a function that is uncertain. The CDR3 has 14 amino acids. Trimming left V 0 bases short and J 4 bases short, with 9 bases between. CDR3 coding DNA: TGCGCCAGCAGTCAATCGGACGACAGCTATGGCTACACCTTC. Protein: CASSQSDDSYGYTF.

The chain has TRBV7-2 and TRBJ1-5; 7 nucleotides agree with TRBD1. CDR1 SGHTA and CDR2 FQGNSA come from the germline V gene. The CDR3 covers 16 residues. Unmatched junction bases numbered 9, after V lost 5 bases and J lost 2 bases. For the CDR3, the DNA is TGTGCCAGCAGCCCCAGACAGGGTAGCGGCAATCAGCCCCAGCATTTT. Its translation is CASSPRQGSGNQPQHF.

The genes are TRBV2 and TRBJ2-1; the D is unclear. The V and J ends lost 5 bases and 0 bases respectively, with 11 bases between them. Germline CDR1 is SNHLY and CDR2 is FYNNEI. This CDR3 has 15 amino acids. The chain's CDR3 is CASSLPYASYNEQFF. In DNA, the CDR3 is TGTGCCAGCAGTCTCCCTTACGCCTCCTACAATGAGCAGTTCTTC.

This clone was seen at least ten times. This sample also contains other DNA sequences that code for the same CDR3. J is TRBJ1-5 and V is TRBV9, with unresolved D. Looked up from germline, CDR1 is SGDLS and CDR2 is YYNGEE. The CDR3 runs to 13 residues. V was cut by 0 bases and J by 7 bases, with 8 bases left in between. CDR3 DNA sequence: TGTGCCAGCAGCGTAGCAGAGAGGCAGCCCCAGCATTTT. Residues: CASSVAERQPQHF.

This clone was seen many times. The chain carries TRBV7-2 and TRBJ2-5; D unresolved. This CDR3 has 13 amino acids. V was trimmed by 3 bases and J by 3 bases, leaving 8 bases between them. Germline CDR1 SGHTA, CDR2 FQGNSA. The CDR3 DNA sequence: TGTGCCAGCAGCTTTCGCAGAAAAGAGACCCAGTACTTC. Translation gives CASSFRRKETQYF.

This clone turned up a few times. The chain uses TRBV15 and TRBJ2-3, with D perhaps assigned TRBD1 or TRBD2 (5 bases each). The germline CDR1 and CDR2 sequences are LNHNV and YYDKDF (reference sequence). The CDR3 consists of 15 residues. Trimming cost V 8 bases and J 0 bases, with 15 bases left between them. The CDR3: CATGDRKSSTDTQYF. Here the CDR3 DNA reads TGTGCCACCGGGGACCGCAAATCTAGCACAGATACGCAGTATTTT.

This clone was counted between two and nine times. The CDR3 sequence is CASSDNPGQGDQPQHF. The CDR3 region has the DNA TGTGCCAGCAGCGACAACCCGGGACAGGGGGATCAGCCCCAGCATTTT. The chain has TRBV7-9 and TRBJ1-5; 11 nucleotides line up with TRBD1. The CDR3 is made up of 16 amino acids. J gave up 5 bases and V 5 bases, and 8 bases lay outside the gene matches. Germline CDR1 SEHNR, CDR2 FQNEAQ (reference sequence).

The sample holds a few counts of this clone. The junction departs from germline at one end; a sequencing error may be responsible. The chain has TRBV4-1 and TRBJ1-2, with D possibly TRBD1 on 5 matching bases. CDR3 length equals 15 residues. Germline assignment: CDR1 MGHRA and CDR2 YSYEKL. The CDR3 DNA follows: TGCGCCCGCAGCCAAGATCCGGGGGGGGACTATGGCTACACCTTC. Translation: CARSQDPGGDYGYTF.

This clone was counted many times. This CDR3 reads CASIGGQGWETQYF. The CDR3 DNA is TGTGCCAGCATCGGCGGACAGGGGTGGGAGACCCAGTACTTC. This rearrangement joins TRBV2 to TRBJ2-5, with 9 bases fitting TRBD1. V shed 7 bases and J 5 bases; nucleotides not matched to a gene: 8. The germline V gene encodes CDR1 SNHLY and CDR2 FYNNEI. This CDR3 is built from 14 residues.

This clone was detected only a few times. J is TRBJ1-2 and V is TRBV18; D may be TRBD1 (5 bases). This CDR3 is built from 17 residues. CDR1 and CDR2 (germline): KGHSH, LQKENI. With 0 bases removed from V and 3 bases from J, the gap between germline ends came to 17 bases. The CDR3 sequence is CASSPPKPLGTDYGYTF. As DNA, the CDR3 is TGTGCCAGCTCACCACCGAAACCTCTGGGGACGGACTATGGCTACACCTTC. Drawing the rest from reference TRBV18 and TRBJ1-2, the complete variable domain is NAGVMQNPRHLVRRRGQEARLRCSPMKGHSHVYWYRQLPEEGLKFMVYLQKENIIDESGMPKERFSAEFPKEGPSILRIQQVVRGDSAAYFCASSPPKPLGTDYGYTFGSGTRLTVV.

The table lists this clone with many counts. The chain is built from TRBV2 and TRBJ1-5, with D tentatively TRBD1 (5 bases). There are 13 residues in the CDR3. Per germline, CDR1 SNHLY and CDR2 FYNNEI. V lost 7 bases and J 7 bases, leaving 14 bases between the germline ends. This CDR3 is CASMAGFGQPQHF. In DNA form, the CDR3 reads TGTGCCAGCATGGCAGGGTTCGGCCAGCCCCAGCATTTT. The full variable domain, with the rest looked up from reference TRBV2 and TRBJ1-5, is EPEVTQTPSHQVTQMGQEVILRCVPISNHLYFYWYRQILGQKVEFLVSFYNNEISEKSEIFDDQFSVERPDGSNFTLKIRSTKLEDSAMYFCASMAGFGQPQHFGDGTRLSIL.

This clone occurred many times. The chain combines TRBV4-3 with TRBJ1-6; the D is unclear. CDR3 size: 15 residues. V was cut by 1 base and J by 6 bases, with 10 bases left in between. The germline V gene encodes CDR1 LGHNA and CDR2 YSLEER. The CDR3 loop is CASSQAWQSNSPLHF. In nucleotides, the CDR3 is TGCGCCAGCAGCCAAGCTTGGCAGTCTAATTCACCCCTCCACTTT.